This T cell receptor beta chain is drawn from a study of T-cell reconstitution after alpha-beta-depleted transplantation in children. TCRbeta library preparation incorporated unique molecular identifiers. TCRdb re-derived calls from the PCR reads in MiXCR, one entry per CDR3 protein. Found here are some 600,000 distinct CDR3 sequences, over 10% of them singletons; the top ten hold approximately 2%. This clonotype was seen more than once but under ten times. Its antigen is not identified. Notes on the study in general: Two months or so post-transplant, alpha-beta T cells reportedly derived from several hundred expanded graft clones. Some patients' high day-60 TCRbeta diversity was traced to surviving recipient T cells and thymic progenitors. T-cell counts and diversity at one year following transplant were attributed mainly to newly produced T cells.

Per germline, CDR1 SGHRS and CDR2 YFSETQ. Trimming removed 4 bases at V and 7 bases at J, with 22 bases between. The CDR3 has 16 residues. The receptor's source is a male patient younger than 18 who had a stem cell transplant for acute myeloid leukemia, so the T cells may come from the graft donor. Sequences were derived from PBMCs, mostly from graft donor cells, sampled 360 days after TCRalphabeta/CD19-depleted stem cell transplant. This chain uses TRBV5-1 with TRBJ2-3; D could derive from TRBD1 or TRBD2 (5 bases each). CDR3 nucleotide sequence: TGCGCCAGCAGCCTTGGGACCGCGATTACCATGAATACGCAGTATTTT. It specifies CASSLGTAITMNTQYF.